This passage covers 28 T cell receptor beta chains from one sample sequenced in a study of shared clonotypes between healthy human individuals. The protocol was immunoSEQ multiplex PCR, while the TCRdb copy is restricted to in-frame clones and leaves out a portion. The table lists roughly 2 million clones, 85% to 95% of them singletons, with roughly 0.13% in the top ten. Sequencing was carried out using naive CD4+ T cells sorted from blood. Indicated subset: CD45RA+ positively selected. The receptors shown here come from a man in his late teens or twenties in good health.

Regarding this clone: Within the sample, other DNA sequences also encode this same CDR3. The chain is built from TRBV6-1 and TRBJ1-5; D remains ambiguous. The V gene lost 2 bases and the J gene lost 0 bases, with 2 bases spanning the gap. The germline V gene encodes CDR1 MNHNS and CDR2 SASEGT. The CDR3 extends over 13 amino acids. The CDR3 bases are TGTGCCAGCAGTGAAACTAGCAATCAGCCCCAGCATTTT. Encoded protein: CASSETSNQPQHF.

Only a few counts were recorded for this clone. Distinct nucleotide sequences in the sample also encode this CDR3. The chain links TRBV27 to TRBJ1-6; D remains ambiguous. Trimming stripped 6 bases from V and 8 bases from J, with 11 bases between. The CDR3 has 13 amino acids. Germline CDR1 and CDR2: MNHEY and SMNVEV (reference sequence). For the CDR3, the DNA is TGTGCCAGCAGCCTAAATCGGCATTCACCCCTCCACTTT. It is translated as CASSLNRHSPLHF.

The rearrangement uses TRBV6-1 and TRBJ2-5; D perhaps matches TRBD2 (6 bases). The germline V and J ends were trimmed by 5 bases and 1 base, with 11 bases remaining between them. The CDR3 has 14 amino acids. Germline-derived CDR1 and CDR2 are MNHNS and SASEGT. CDR3 residues: CASSTGGAQETQYF. In DNA, the CDR3 is TGTGCCAGCAGTACCGGGGGTGCCCAAGAGACCCAGTACTTC.

This chain joins TRBV6-5 and TRBJ1-5, with TRBD1 identical over 11 bases. The CDR3 totals 14 residues. V lost 7 bases, J lost 6 bases, and 5 bases stayed unmatched. The germline gives CDR1 MNHEY, CDR2 SVGAGI. CDR3 sequence (DNA): TGTGCCAGCAAAGGACAGGGGGCGAGTCAGCCCCAGCATTTT. It codes for CASKGQGASQPQHF.

In DNA, the CDR3 is TGTGCCAGCAGTTCCTCCCGGGAGCCTTCCTACGAGCAGTACTTC. Encoded protein: CASSSSREPSYEQYF. The chain combines TRBV28 with TRBJ2-7, with D perhaps TRBD2 (6 bases). From germline, CDR1 is MDHEN and CDR2 SYDVKM. This CDR3 comprises 15 residues. Trimming cost V 4 bases and J 1 base, with 14 bases left between them.

Of note for this clone: Other nucleotide sequences in the sample specify the same CDR3. The chain uses TRBV18 and TRBJ2-7; D perhaps matches TRBD1 (5 bases). V lost 3 bases to trimming and J lost 3 bases, with 9 bases between them. CDR3 size: 13 residues. From germline, CDR1 is KGHSH and CDR2 LQKENI. CDR3 in amino acids: CASSPGQVYEQYF. The CDR3 nucleotides are TGTGCCAGCTCACCGGGGCAGGTCTACGAGCAGTACTTC.

The sample holds one count of this clone. The CDR3 spells CSAQGADTQYF. In DNA, the CDR3 is TGCAGTGCCCAGGGGGCGGATACGCAGTATTTT. The chain combines TRBV20-1 with TRBJ2-3, with 8 bases identical to TRBD1. CDR1 DFQATT and CDR2 SNEGSKA come from the germline V gene (reference sequence). CDR3 size: 11 residues. V trimming: 6 bases; J trimming: 6 bases; junction bases outside the gene matches: 2.

The table lists this clone with a few counts. V gene TRBV18 combines with J gene TRBJ2-2; a possible D gene is TRBD1 (6 bases). Deletions cut 4 bases from V and 1 base from J, with 10 bases between. CDR3 length equals 15 residues. The V gene's germline CDR1 is KGHSH and CDR2 LQKENI. DNA for the CDR3: TGTGCCAGCTCACTGGGACACCTGAACACCGGGGAGCTGTTTTTT. This translates into CASSLGHLNTGELFF.

J is TRBJ1-3 and V is TRBV7-9, with 9 nucleotides matching TRBD1. This CDR3 comprises 16 residues. The germline CDR1 and CDR2 sequences are SEHNR and FQNEAQ (reference sequence). After removal of 4 bases from V and 0 bases from J, the junction contained 4 bases not matched to a gene. CDR3 in amino acids: CASSSDRGVSGNTIYF. CDR3 bases: TGTGCCAGCAGCTCAGACAGGGGGGTCTCTGGAAACACCATATATTTT.

V usage is TRBV6-5 and J usage is TRBJ1-1; tentatively, D is TRBD1 (5 bases). V was cut by 4 bases and J by 10 bases, with 19 bases left in between. Germline lookup yields CDR1 MNHEY and CDR2 SVGAGI. This CDR3 contains 14 residues. The CDR3 DNA sequence: TGTGCCAGCAGTTTTCGGACAAACCGGTTCCCAGCTTTCTTT. Amino acid sequence: CASSFRTNRFPAFF.

CDR3 residues: CAWSNRGGNTIYF. CDR3 DNA: TGTGCCTGGAGTAACAGGGGAGGAAACACCATATATTTT. This chain links TRBV30 with TRBJ1-3; 7 positions match TRBD1. The germline gives CDR1 GTSNPN, CDR2 SVGIG (reference sequence). V shed 2 bases and J 4 bases; nucleotides not matched to a gene: 2. The CDR3 spans 13 residues.

In this sample, this clone turned up a few times. Additional DNA sequences in this sample encode the identical CDR3. The CDR3 DNA is TGTGCCAGCAGCTTAGACGGAGAGACCCAGTACTTC. Its translation: CASSLDGETQYF. This chain joins TRBV11-3 and TRBJ2-5; D ambiguous. Trimming cost V 0 bases and J 4 bases, with 3 bases left between them. CDR1 and CDR2 from the germline V gene are SGHNT and YENEEA. The CDR3 runs 12 residues.

In regard to this clone: Other DNA sequences in the same sample also yield this CDR3. The chain recombines TRBV10-2 with TRBJ2-1, with 8 nucleotides matching TRBD1. The CDR3 is 15 residues long. V shed 2 bases and J 0 bases; nucleotides not matched to a gene: 0. CDR1 and CDR2 from the germline V gene are WSHSY and SAAADI. The CDR3 region has the DNA TGCGCCAGCAGTGAGACAGGGGGCTCCTACAATGAGCAGTTCTTC. The encoded protein is CASSETGGSYNEQFF.

Turning to this clone: At the DNA level, this CDR3 is encoded by other sequences in the same sample as well. V gene TRBV6-5 combines with J gene TRBJ1-1; D is perhaps TRBD1 (5 bases). Germline CDR1 MNHEY, CDR2 SVGAGI. The CDR3 runs 14 residues. V was cut by 2 bases and J by 1 base, with 8 bases left in between. The CDR3, as DNA: TGTGCCAGCAGTTACGGGGCAGCGAACACTGAAGCTTTCTTT. Residues: CASSYGAANTEAFF.

This clone has only one observation. The chain has TRBV28 and TRBJ2-5, with TRBD1 matching 9 bases. Germline V lookup: CDR1 MDHEN, CDR2 SYDVKM. The trim removed 6 bases at V and 4 bases at J, leaving 9 bases unmatched. The CDR3 sequence is 15 residues long. The CDR3 protein is CASRLDRGSVETQYF. Written as DNA, the CDR3 is TGTGCCAGCAGGTTAGACAGGGGGTCGGTAGAGACCCAGTACTTC.

The chain couples TRBV10-2 to TRBJ2-7; D possibly uses TRBD1 or TRBD2 (5 bases each). Deletions cut 6 bases from V and 7 bases from J, with 10 bases between. The CDR3 covers 11 residues. The germline V gene encodes CDR1 WSHSY and CDR2 SAAADI. CDR3 coding DNA: TGCGCCAGCAGAGACTACAGGGAGCAGTACTTC. Its translation: CASRDYREQYF.

This chain uses TRBV11-2 with TRBJ1-4, with 9 bases identical to TRBD1. The CDR3 runs to 16 residues. The germline V gene encodes CDR1 SGHAT and CDR2 FQNNGV. V shed 5 bases and J 8 bases; nucleotides not matched to a gene: 12. CDR3: CASSLTSGTGLEKLFF. DNA of the CDR3: TGTGCCAGCAGCCTTACTTCCGGGACAGGGTTGGAAAAACTGTTTTTT.

The rearrangement uses TRBV5-5 and TRBJ1-4; no reliable D call. CDR1 SGHKS and CDR2 YYEKEE come from the germline V gene (reference sequence). With 1 base removed from V and 6 bases from J, the gap between germline ends came to 13 bases. This CDR3 has 15 residues. The CDR3 sequence is CASSLRRAGDEKLFF. CDR3 in DNA: TGTGCCAGCAGCTTGCGTCGAGCCGGGGATGAAAAACTGTTTTTT.

This chain links TRBV2 with TRBJ2-2, with TRBD2 matching over 11 bases. The length of the CDR3 is 15 residues. Germline V gene sequence: CDR1 SNHLY, CDR2 FYNNEI. V gave up 8 bases and J gave up 7 bases; unmatched junction bases: 9. The CDR3 DNA follows: TGTGCCAGCCGCGGAACTAGCGGGAGAATCGGGGAGCTGTTTTTT. Translating gives CASRGTSGRIGELFF.

The chain links TRBV28 to TRBJ1-1, with D perhaps TRBD1 (5 bases). Looked up from germline, CDR1 is MDHEN and CDR2 is SYDVKM. The CDR3 covers 14 residues. Trimming pared 3 bases from V and 3 bases from J, leaving 11 bases between. The DNA for the CDR3 is TGTGCCAGCAGTTTTGGGGGACCCGACACTGAAGCTTTCTTT. Its translation is CASSFGGPDTEAFF.

The chain employs TRBV5-1 and TRBJ2-4; tentatively, D is TRBD1 (6 bases). Germline values: CDR1 SGHRS, CDR2 YFSETQ. The CDR3 is made up of 17 amino acids. V was cut by 6 bases and J by 0 bases, with 19 bases left in between. CDR3 region: CASTRTPQGLAKNIQYF. CDR3 nucleotide sequence: TGCGCCAGCACCCGAACCCCACAGGGCCTAGCCAAAAACATTCAGTACTTC.

The CDR3 nucleotides read TGTGCCAGCATTATGCACAGGGGAGGAACTGAAGCTTTCTTT. It specifies CASIMHRGGTEAFF. The chain couples TRBV6-5 to TRBJ1-1, with 7 bases aligning to TRBD1. With V trimmed by 7 bases and J by 5 bases, 10 bases remained unmatched. This CDR3 is 14 amino acids long. Germline V gene lookup returns CDR1 MNHEY and CDR2 SVGAGI.

CDR3 in DNA: TGTGCCAGCACCCGGACTAGGAACACCGGGGAGCTGTTTTTT. As protein: CASTRTRNTGELFF. V is TRBV6-1 and J is TRBJ2-2, with TRBD2 identical over 7 bases. CDR1 MNHNS and CDR2 SASEGT come from the germline V gene. The ends lost 7 bases at V and 1 base at J; junction bases unmatched: 3. The CDR3 runs 14 residues.

The chain joins TRBV28 to TRBJ2-5; 13 bases are a match to TRBD2. V shed 6 bases and J 5 bases; nucleotides not matched to a gene: 12. Germline V gene lookup returns CDR1 MDHEN and CDR2 SYDVKM. This CDR3 comprises 17 residues. The CDR3 sequence: CASSPWTSGGLWETQYF. Written as DNA, the CDR3 is TGTGCCAGCAGCCCTTGGACTAGCGGGGGACTGTGGGAGACCCAGTACTTC.

This CDR3 reads CASSLAGLVADEQFF. The CDR3 nucleotides are TGTGCCAGCAGCTTAGCGGGCCTGGTTGCCGATGAGCAGTTCTTC. The rearrangement uses TRBV11-2 and TRBJ2-1; D is undetermined. The germline V and J ends were trimmed by 1 base and 8 bases, with 15 bases remaining between them. CDR1 and CDR2 (germline): SGHAT, FQNNGV. The CDR3 is 15 residues long.

The chain recombines TRBV11-2 with TRBJ2-2; D may match TRBD1 or TRBD2 (5 bases each). V was cut by 3 bases and J by 4 bases, with 12 bases left in between. This CDR3 is 15 amino acids long. CDR1 and CDR2 from the germline V gene are SGHAT and FQNNGV. The CDR3 sequence is CASSFGGMGTGELFF. Here the CDR3 DNA reads TGTGCCAGCAGCTTTGGGGGAATGGGCACCGGGGAGCTGTTTTTT.

The chain uses TRBV6-1 and TRBJ1-1; no clear D. From germline, CDR1 is MNHNS and CDR2 SASEGT. The CDR3 has 13 amino acids. Trimming took off 10 bases at V and 1 base at J, with 13 bases between the two ends. The CDR3 DNA follows: TGTGCCACCTTAAGGGAAGGGAACACTGAAGCTTTCTTT. Amino acids: CATLREGNTEAFF.

The gene calls are TRBV2 and TRBJ2-1, with D uncertain. Trimming pared 7 bases from V and 1 base from J, leaving 11 bases between. Germline V lookup: CDR1 SNHLY, CDR2 FYNNEI. The CDR3 runs 14 residues. DNA for the CDR3: TGTGCCAGCACAGAGATGGGTTCCTACAATGAGCAGTTCTTC. The encoded protein is CASTEMGSYNEQFF.